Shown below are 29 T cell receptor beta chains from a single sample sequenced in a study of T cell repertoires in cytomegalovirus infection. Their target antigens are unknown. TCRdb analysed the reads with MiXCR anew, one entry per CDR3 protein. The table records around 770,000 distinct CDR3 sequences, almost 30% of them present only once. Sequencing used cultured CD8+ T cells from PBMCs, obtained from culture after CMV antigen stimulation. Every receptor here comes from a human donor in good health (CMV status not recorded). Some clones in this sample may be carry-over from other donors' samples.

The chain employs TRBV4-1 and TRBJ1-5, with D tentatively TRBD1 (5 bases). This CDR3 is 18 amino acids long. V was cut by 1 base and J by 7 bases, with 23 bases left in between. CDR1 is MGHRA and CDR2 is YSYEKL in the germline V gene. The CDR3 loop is CASSQVAGLGVITQPQHF. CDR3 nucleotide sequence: TGCGCCAGCAGCCAAGTTGCAGGGCTCGGGGTCATTACGCAGCCCCAGCATTTT.

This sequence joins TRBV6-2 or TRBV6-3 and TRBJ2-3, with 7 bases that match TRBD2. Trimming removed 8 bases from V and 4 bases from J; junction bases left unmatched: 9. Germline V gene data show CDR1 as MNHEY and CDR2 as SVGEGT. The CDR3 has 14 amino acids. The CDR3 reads CASDSQRGADTQYF. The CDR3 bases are TGTGCCAGCGATAGTCAGCGGGGTGCAGATACGCAGTATTTT.

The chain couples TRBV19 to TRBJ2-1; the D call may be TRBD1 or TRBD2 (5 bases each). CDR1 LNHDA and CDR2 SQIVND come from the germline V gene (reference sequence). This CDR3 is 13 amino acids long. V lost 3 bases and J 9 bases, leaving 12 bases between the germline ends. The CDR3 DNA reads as TGTGCCAGTAGTATTGGTTTCGGGACTGAGCAGTTCTTC. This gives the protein CASSIGFGTEQFF.

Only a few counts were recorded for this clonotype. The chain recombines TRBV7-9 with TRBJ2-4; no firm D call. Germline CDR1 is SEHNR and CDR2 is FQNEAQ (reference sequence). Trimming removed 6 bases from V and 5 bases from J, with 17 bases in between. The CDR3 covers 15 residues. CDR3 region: CASSPRAPSENIQYF. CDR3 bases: TGTGCCAGCAGTCCCCGGGCGCCCAGCGAAAACATTCAGTACTTC.

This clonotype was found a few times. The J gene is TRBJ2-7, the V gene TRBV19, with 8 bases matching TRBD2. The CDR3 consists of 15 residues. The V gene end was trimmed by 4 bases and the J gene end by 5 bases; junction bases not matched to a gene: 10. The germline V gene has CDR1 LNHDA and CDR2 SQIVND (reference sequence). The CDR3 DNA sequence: TGTGCCAGTAGTAAAACGGCTAGCGGGTCCCACGAGCAGTACGTC. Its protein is CASSKTASGSHEQYV.

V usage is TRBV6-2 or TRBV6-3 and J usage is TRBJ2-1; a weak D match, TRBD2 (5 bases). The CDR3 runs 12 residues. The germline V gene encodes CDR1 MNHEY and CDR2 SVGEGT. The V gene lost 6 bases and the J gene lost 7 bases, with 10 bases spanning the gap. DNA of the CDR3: TGTGCCAGCAGGACTAACAGAAATGAGCAGTTCTTC. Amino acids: CASRTNRNEQFF.

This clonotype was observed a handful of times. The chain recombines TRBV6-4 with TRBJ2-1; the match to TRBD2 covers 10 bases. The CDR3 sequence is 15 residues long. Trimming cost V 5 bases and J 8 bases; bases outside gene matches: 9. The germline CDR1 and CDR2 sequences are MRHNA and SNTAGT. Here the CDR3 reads CASSSIAGGLDEQFF. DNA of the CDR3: TGTGCCAGCAGTTCCATAGCGGGGGGCCTAGATGAGCAGTTCTTC.

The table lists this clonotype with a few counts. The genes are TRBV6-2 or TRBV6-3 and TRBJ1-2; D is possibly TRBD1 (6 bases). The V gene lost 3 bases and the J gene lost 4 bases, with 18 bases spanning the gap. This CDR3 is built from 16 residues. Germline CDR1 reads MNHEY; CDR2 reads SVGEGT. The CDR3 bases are TGTGCCAGCAGTTATCCAACCTACGGACAGAGCTATGGCTACACCTTC. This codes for CASSYPTYGQSYGYTF.

The CDR3 loop is CATSREEGQIPNTEAFF. As DNA, the CDR3 is TGTGCCACCAGCAGAGAGGAGGGACAGATACCGAACACTGAAGCTTTCTTT. The chain has TRBV15 and TRBJ1-1, with 7 bases identical to TRBD1. J lost 1 base, V lost 0 bases, and 8 bases had no gene match. Germline lookup yields CDR1 LNHNV and CDR2 YYDKDF (reference sequence). The CDR3 has 17 residues.

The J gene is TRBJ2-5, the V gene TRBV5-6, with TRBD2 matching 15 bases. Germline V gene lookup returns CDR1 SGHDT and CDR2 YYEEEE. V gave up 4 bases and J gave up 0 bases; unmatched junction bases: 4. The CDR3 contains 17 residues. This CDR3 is CASSAGTSGGYQETQYF. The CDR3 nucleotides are TGTGCCAGCAGCGCTGGGACTAGCGGGGGGTACCAAGAGACCCAGTACTTC.

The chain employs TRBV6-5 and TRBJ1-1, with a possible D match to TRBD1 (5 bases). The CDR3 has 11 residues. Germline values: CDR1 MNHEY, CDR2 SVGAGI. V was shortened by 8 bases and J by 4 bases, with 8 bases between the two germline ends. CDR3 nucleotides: TGTGCCAGCCTAGGGGTCACTGAAGCTTTCTTT. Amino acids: CASLGVTEAFF.

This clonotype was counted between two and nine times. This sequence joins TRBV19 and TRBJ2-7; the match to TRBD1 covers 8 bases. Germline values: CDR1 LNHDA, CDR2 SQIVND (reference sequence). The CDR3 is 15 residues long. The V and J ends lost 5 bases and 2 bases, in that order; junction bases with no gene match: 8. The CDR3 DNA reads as TGTGCCAGTAGTCCGGACACGGGACAGGCCTACGAGCAGTACTTC. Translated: CASSPDTGQAYEQYF.

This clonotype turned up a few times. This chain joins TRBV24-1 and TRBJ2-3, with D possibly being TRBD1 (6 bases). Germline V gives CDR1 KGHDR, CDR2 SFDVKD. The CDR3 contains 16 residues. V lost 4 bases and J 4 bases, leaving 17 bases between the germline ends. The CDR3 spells CATSDQLQGWADTQYF. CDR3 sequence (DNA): TGTGCCACCAGTGACCAACTACAGGGTTGGGCAGATACGCAGTATTTT.

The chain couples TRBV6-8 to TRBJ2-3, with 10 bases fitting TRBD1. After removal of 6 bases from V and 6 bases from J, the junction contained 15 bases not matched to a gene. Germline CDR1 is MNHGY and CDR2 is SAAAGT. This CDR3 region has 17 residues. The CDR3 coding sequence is TGTGCCAGCAGACGAGAGACAGGGGGCCGGGAAATTGATACGCAGTATTTT. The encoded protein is CASRRETGGREIDTQYF.

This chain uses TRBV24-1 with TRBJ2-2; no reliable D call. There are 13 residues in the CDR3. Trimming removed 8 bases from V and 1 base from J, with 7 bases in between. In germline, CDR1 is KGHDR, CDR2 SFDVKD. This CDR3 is CATINQNTGELFF. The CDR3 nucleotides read TGTGCCACCATTAACCAGAACACCGGGGAGCTGTTTTTT.

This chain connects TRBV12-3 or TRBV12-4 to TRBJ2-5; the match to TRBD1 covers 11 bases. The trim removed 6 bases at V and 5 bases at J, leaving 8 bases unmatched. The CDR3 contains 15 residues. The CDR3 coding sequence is TGTGCCAGCAGGTTGGGACAGGGGGTCTTGGAGACCCAGTACTTC. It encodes CASRLGQGVLETQYF.

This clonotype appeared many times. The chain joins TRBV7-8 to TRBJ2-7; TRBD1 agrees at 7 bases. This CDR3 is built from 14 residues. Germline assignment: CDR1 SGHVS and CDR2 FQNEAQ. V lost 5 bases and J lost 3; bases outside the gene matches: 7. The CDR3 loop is CASSPQGKGYEQYV. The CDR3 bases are TGTGCCAGCAGCCCACAGGGGAAGGGCTACGAGCAGTACGTC.

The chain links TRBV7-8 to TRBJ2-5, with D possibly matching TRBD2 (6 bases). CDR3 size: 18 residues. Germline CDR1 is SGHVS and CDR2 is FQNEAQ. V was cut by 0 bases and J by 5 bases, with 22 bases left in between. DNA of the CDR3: TGTGCCAGCAGCTTAGCGAGCAGGCGGAGGGTGGAGGAGGAGACCCAGTACTTC. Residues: CASSLASRRRVEEETQYF.

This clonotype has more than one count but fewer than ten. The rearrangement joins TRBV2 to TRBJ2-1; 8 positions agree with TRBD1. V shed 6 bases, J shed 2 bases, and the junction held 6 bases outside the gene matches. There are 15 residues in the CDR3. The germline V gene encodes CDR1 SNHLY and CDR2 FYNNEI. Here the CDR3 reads CASRQTGVAYNEQFF. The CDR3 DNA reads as TGTGCCAGCAGGCAGACAGGGGTAGCCTACAATGAGCAGTTCTTC.

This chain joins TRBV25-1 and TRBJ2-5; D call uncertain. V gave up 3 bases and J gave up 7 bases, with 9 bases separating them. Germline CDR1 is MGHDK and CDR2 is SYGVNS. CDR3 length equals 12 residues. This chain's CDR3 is CASSESPGTQYF. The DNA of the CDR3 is TGTGCCAGCAGTGAGTCGCCGGGGACCCAGTACTTC.

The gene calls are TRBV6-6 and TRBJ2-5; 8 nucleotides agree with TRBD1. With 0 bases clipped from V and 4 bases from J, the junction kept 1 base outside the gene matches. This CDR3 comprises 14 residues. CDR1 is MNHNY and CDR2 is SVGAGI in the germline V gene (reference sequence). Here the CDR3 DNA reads TGTGCCAGCAGTTACTCGACAGGGGCAGAGACCCAGTACTTC. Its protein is CASSYSTGAETQYF.

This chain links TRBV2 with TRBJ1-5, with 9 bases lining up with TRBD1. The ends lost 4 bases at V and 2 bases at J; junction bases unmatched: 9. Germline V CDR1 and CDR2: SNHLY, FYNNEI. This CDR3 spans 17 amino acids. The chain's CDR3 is CASSALETGGRNQPQHF. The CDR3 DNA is TGTGCCAGCAGTGCCTTAGAAACAGGGGGCCGCAATCAGCCCCAGCATTTT.

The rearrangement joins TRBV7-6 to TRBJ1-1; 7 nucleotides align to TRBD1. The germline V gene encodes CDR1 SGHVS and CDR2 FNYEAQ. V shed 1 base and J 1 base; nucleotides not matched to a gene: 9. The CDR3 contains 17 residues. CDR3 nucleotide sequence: TGTGCCAGCAGCTTAGAGGCAGGGGGAGATTCGAACACTGAAGCTTTCTTT. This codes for CASSLEAGGDSNTEAFF.

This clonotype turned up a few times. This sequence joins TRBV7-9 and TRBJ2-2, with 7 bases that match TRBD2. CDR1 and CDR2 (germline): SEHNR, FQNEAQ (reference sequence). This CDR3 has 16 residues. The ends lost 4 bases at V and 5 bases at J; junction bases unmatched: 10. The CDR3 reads CASSSPRGGGTGELFF. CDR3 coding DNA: TGTGCCAGCAGCTCCCCCCGCGGGGGAGGGACCGGGGAGCTGTTTTTT.

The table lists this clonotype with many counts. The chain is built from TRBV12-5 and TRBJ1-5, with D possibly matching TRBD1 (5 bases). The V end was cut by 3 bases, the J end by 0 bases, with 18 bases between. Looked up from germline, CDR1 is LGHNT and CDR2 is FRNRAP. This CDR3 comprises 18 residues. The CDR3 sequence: CASGFLLDSVNSNQPQHF. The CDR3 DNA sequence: TGTGCTAGTGGTTTCCTTCTTGACAGCGTTAATAGCAATCAGCCCCAGCATTTT.

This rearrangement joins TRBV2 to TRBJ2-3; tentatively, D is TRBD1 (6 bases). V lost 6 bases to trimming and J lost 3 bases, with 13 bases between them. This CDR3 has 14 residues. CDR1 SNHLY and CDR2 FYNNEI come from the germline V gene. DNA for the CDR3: TGTGCCAGCAGCCAGGGGCCAGGTACAGATACGCAGTATTTT. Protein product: CASSQGPGTDTQYF.

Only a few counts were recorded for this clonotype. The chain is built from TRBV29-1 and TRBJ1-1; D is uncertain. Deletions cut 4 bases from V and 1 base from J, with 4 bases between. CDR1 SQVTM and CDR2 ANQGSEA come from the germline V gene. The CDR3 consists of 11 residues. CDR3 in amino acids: CSVATNTEAFF. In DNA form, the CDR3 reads TGCAGCGTTGCGACGAACACTGAAGCTTTCTTT.

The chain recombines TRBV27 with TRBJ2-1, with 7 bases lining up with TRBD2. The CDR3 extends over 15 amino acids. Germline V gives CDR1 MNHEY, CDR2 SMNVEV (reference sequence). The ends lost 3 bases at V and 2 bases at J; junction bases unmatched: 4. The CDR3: CASSLGGPTYNEQFF. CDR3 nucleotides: TGTGCCAGCAGTTTGGGAGGGCCAACCTACAATGAGCAGTTCTTC.

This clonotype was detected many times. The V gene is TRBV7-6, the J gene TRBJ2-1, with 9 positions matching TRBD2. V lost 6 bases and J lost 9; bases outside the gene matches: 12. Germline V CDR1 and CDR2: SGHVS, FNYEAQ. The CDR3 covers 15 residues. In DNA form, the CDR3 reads TGTGCCAGCAGGATGGCGGGGGGGCGGTTGGGTGAGCAGTTCTTC. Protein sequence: CASRMAGGRLGEQFF.